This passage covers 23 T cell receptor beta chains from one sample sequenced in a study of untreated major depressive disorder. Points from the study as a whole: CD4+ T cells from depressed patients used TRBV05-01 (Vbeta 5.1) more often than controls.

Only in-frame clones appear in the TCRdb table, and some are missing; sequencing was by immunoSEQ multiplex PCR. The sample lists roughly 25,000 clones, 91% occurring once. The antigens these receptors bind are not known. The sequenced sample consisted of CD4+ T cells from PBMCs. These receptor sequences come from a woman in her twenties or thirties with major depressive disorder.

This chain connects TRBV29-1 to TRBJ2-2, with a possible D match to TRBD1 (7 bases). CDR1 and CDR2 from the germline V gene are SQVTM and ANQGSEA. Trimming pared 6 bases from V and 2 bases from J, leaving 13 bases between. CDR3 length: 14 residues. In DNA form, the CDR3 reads TGCAGCGTCGCGGGACAGCTTAACACCGGGGAGCTGTTTTTT. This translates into CSVAGQLNTGELFF.

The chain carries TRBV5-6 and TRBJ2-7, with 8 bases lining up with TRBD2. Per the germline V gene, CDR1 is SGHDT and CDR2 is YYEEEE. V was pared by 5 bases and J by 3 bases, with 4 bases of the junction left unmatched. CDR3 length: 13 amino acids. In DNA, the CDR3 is TGTGCCAGCAGTCGGGGGGGAGTCTACGAGCAGTACTTC. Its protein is CASSRGGVYEQYF.

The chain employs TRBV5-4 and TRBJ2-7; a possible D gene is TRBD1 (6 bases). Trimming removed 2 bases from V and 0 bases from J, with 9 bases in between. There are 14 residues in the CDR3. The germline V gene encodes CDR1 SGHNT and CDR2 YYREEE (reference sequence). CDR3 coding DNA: TGTGCCAGCAGCTTTGGGGGCGTCTCCTACGAGCAGTACTTC. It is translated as CASSFGGVSYEQYF.

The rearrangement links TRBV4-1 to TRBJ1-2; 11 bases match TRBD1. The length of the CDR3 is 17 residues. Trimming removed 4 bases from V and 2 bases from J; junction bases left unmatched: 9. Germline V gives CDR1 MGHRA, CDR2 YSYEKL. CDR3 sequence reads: CASSLGDRTGGNYGYTF. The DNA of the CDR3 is TGCGCCAGCAGCCTGGGGGACCGGACAGGGGGCAACTATGGCTACACCTTC.

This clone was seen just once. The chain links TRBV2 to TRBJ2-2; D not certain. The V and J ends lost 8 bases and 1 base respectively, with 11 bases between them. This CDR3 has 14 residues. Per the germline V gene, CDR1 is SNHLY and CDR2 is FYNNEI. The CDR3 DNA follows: TGTGCCAGCTCTCGGACCCGGAACACCGGGGAGCTGTTTTTT. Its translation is CASSRTRNTGELFF.

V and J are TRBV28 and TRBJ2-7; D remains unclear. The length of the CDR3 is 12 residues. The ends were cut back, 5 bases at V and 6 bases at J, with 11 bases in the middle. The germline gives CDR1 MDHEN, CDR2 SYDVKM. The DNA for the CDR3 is TGTGCCAGCAGTCCCTCATTTGGCGAGCAGTACTTC. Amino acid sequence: CASSPSFGEQYF.

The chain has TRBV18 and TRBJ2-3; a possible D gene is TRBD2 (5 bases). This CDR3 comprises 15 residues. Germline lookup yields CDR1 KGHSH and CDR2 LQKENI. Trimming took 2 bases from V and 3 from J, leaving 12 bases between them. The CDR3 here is CASSPSRAGTDTQYF. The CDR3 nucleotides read TGTGCCAGCTCACCATCGAGGGCTGGGACAGATACGCAGTATTTT. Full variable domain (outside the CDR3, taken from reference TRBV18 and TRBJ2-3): NAGVMQNPRHLVRRRGQEARLRCSPMKGHSHVYWYRQLPEEGLKFMVYLQKENIIDESGMPKERFSAEFPKEGPSILRIQQVVRGDSAAYFCASSPSRAGTDTQYFGPGTRLTVL.

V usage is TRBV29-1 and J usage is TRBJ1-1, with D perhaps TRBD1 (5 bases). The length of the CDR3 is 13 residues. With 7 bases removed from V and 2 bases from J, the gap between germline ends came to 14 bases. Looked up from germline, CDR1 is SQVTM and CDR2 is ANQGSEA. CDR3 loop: CSAPPGGNTEAFF. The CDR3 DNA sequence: TGCAGCGCCCCTCCCGGGGGTAACACTGAAGCTTTCTTT.

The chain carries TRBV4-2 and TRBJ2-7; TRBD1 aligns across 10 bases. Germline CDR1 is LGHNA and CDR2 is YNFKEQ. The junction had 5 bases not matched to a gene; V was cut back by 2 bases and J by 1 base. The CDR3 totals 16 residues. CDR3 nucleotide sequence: TGTGCCAGCAGCCAATCCTCGGGACAGGGGTCCTACGAGCAGTACTTC. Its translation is CASSQSSGQGSYEQYF.

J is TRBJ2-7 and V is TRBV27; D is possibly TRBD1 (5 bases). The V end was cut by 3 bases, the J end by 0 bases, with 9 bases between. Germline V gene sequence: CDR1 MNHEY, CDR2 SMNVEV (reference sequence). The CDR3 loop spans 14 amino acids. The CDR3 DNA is TGTGCCAGCAGTTTGATGGGGCACTCCTACGAGCAGTACTTC. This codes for CASSLMGHSYEQYF.

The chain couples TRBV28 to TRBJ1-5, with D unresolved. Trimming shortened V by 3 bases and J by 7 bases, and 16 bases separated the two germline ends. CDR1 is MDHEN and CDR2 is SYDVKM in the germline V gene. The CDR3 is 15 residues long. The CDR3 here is CASSFMSGLGQPQHF. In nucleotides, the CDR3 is TGTGCCAGCAGTTTTATGTCAGGCCTAGGACAGCCCCAGCATTTT.

The CDR3 sequence: CASRTGGREQYF. As DNA, the CDR3 is TGTGCCAGCAGGACAGGGGGCCGCGAGCAGTACTTC. The chain joins TRBV6-5 to TRBJ2-7; 10 bases agree with TRBD1. Germline V lookup: CDR1 MNHEY, CDR2 SVGAGI. V gave up 6 bases and J gave up 6 bases; unmatched junction bases: 2. CDR3 length: 12 residues.

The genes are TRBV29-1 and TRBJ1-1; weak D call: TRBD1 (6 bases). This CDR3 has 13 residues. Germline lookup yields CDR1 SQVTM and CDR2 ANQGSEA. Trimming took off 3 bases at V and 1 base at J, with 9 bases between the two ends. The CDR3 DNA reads TGCAGCGTTGATTGGGGACAGAACACTGAAGCTTTCTTT. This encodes CSVDWGQNTEAFF.

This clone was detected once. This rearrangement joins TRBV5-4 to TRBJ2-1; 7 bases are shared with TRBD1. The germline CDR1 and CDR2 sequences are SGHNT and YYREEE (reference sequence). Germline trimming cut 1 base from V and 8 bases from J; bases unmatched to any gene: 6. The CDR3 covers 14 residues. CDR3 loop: CASSLQGVRDEQFF. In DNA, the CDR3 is TGTGCCAGCAGCTTGCAGGGGGTTCGTGATGAGCAGTTCTTC.

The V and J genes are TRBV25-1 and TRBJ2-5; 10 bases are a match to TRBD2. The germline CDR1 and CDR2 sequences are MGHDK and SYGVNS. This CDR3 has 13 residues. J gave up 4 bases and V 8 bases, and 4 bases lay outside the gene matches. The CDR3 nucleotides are TGTGCCAGCGTAGCGGGAGGCGTAGAGACCCAGTACTTC. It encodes CASVAGGVETQYF. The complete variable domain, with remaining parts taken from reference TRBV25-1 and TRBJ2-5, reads EADIYQTPRYLVIGTGKKITLECSQTMGHDKMYWYQQDPGMELHLIHYSYGVNSTEKGDLSSESTVSRIRTEHFPLTLESARPSHTSQYLCASVAGGVETQYFGPGTRLLVL.

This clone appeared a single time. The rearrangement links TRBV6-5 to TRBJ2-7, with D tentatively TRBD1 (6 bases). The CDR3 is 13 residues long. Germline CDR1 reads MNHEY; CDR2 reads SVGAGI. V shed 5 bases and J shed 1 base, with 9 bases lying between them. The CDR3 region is CASSPDRSYEQYF. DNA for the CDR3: TGTGCCAGCAGTCCGGACAGATCCTACGAGCAGTACTTC.

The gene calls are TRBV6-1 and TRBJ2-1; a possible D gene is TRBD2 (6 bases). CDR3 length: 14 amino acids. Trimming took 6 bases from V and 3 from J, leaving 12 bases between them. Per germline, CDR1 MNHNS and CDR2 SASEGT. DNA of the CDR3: TGTGCCAGCAGCGCCGGGACTGGCTACAATGAGCAGTTCTTC. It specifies CASSAGTGYNEQFF.

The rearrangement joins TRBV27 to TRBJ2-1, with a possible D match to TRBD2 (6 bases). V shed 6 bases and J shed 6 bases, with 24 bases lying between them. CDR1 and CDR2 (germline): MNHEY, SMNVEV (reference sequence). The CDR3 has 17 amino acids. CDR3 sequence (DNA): TGTGCCAGCAGCTCCCTCGGAGGGGTAGGACGCCTCAATGAGCAGTTCTTC. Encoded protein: CASSSLGGVGRLNEQFF.

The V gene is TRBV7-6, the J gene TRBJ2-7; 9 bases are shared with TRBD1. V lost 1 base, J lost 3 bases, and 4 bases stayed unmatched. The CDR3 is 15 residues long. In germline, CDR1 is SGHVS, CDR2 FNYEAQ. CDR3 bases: TGTGCCAGCAGCTTAGGGGGACAGGGCGGCTACGAGCAGTACTTC. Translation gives CASSLGGQGGYEQYF.

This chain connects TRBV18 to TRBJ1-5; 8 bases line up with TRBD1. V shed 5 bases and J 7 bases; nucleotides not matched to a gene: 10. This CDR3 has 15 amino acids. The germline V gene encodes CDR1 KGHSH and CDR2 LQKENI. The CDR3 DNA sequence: TGTGCCAGCTCAGCCGGACAGGGAGGCCAACAGCCCCAGCATTTT. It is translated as CASSAGQGGQQPQHF. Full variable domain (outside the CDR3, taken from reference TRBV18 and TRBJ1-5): NAGVMQNPRHLVRRRGQEARLRCSPMKGHSHVYWYRQLPEEGLKFMVYLQKENIIDESGMPKERFSAEFPKEGPSILRIQQVVRGDSAAYFCASSAGQGGQQPQHFGDGTRLSIL.

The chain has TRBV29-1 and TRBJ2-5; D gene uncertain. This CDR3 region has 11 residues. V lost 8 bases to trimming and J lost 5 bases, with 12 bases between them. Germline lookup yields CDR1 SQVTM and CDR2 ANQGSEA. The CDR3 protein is CSHTDTETQYF. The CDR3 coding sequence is TGCAGCCATACAGATACGGAGACCCAGTACTTC. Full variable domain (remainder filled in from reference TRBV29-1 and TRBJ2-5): SAVISQKPSRDICQRGTSLTIQCQVDSQVTMMFWYRQQPGQSLTLIATANQGSEATYESGFVIDKFPISRPNLTFSTLTVSNMSPEDSSIYLCSHTDTETQYFGPGTRLLVL.

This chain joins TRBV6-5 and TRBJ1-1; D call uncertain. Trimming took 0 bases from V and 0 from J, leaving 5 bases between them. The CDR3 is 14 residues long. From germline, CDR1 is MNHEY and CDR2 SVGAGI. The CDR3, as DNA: TGTGCCAGCAGTTACTCCGCCGTGAACACTGAAGCTTTCTTT. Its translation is CASSYSAVNTEAFF.

DNA for the CDR3: TGTGCCAGCGGACAGGGATTTGGAAACACCATATATTTT. This gives the protein CASGQGFGNTIYF. This sequence joins TRBV7-8 and TRBJ1-3, with TRBD1 identical over 8 bases. CDR1 and CDR2 from the germline V gene are SGHVS and FQNEAQ. The CDR3 contains 13 residues. V lost 8 bases to trimming and J lost 3 bases; unmatched junction nucleotides: 3.